The clone carrying this TCR beta chain has at least ten counts. The authors used template switching to add a universal primer site and gave cDNA unique molecular identifiers. TCRdb itself ran the 5' RACE reads through MiXCR, one entry per CDR3 protein. The table lists about 220,000 distinct CDR3 sequences, 5.5% to 7.5% of them singletons, with roughly 15% in the top ten. The data stem from a study of identical twins. The same specimen was also included in a second study, on T cells expressing NK-cell markers.

The receptor comes from a woman aged 18-29 years in good health. Sequencing used CD8+ T cells sorted from blood.

Here the CDR3 DNA reads TGTGCCAGCAGGACAGGGGCCTACGAGCAGTACTTC. It is translated as CASRTGAYEQYF. The chain is built from TRBV12-3 or TRBV12-4 and TRBJ2-7; 8 positions match TRBD1. This CDR3 has 12 amino acids. Unmatched junction bases numbered 0, after V lost 6 bases and J lost 2 bases.